The sample holds one count of the clone carrying this T cell receptor (beta chain). In the same sample, other DNA sequences code for this CDR3. The data derive from a study of shared clonotypes between healthy human individuals. Measured with immunoSEQ multiplex PCR; TCRdb has only the in-frame clones, and not every one. The profile covers hundreds of thousands of clones, with approximately 96% appearing a single time and about 0.12% taken by the ten largest. Germline-derived CDR1 and CDR2 are MNHEY and SVGAGI. With 0 bases removed from V and 1 base from J, the gap between germline ends came to 4 bases. This CDR3 contains 13 residues. As defined, naive CD8 cells were CD45RO-negative and positively selected for CCR7, with terminally differentiated effector memory CD45RA+ cells excluded.

The rearrangement links TRBV6-5 to TRBJ2-7; no reliable D call. The source is a woman in her thirties in good health. Sequencing was performed on naive CD8+ T cells sorted from blood. CDR3 in amino acids: CASSYSQSYEQYF. DNA for the CDR3: TGTGCCAGCAGTTACTCGCAATCCTACGAGCAGTACTTC.